This entry features one T cell receptor beta chain sequence. The V end was cut by 0 bases, the J end by 5 bases, with 22 bases between. The CDR3 is 18 amino acids. Germline assignment: CDR1 SGHAT and CDR2 FQNNGV. TCRdb's table, derived via immunoSEQ multiplex PCR, lists solely in-frame clones and lacks some. The data hold fewer than 50,000 clones, with 80% to 90% observed a single time. The sample is drawn from a study of blood T cell repertoires in COVID-19. Sequencing used peripheral blood. The genes are TRBV11-2 and TRBJ1-1, with a tentative D call TRBD1 (6 bases). The TCR was taken from a man in his sixties with COVID-19, enrolled during active disease. The CDR3 DNA reads TGTGCCAGCAGCTTAGATTCCCGCTCGATTTACCAGGGGACTGAAGCTTTCTTT. Translated, it gives CASSLDSRSIYQGTEAFF.